Listed below are T cell receptor beta chains from one sample, sequenced in a study of cytomegalovirus exposure and HLA in healthy donors. Clones were sequenced by immunoSEQ multiplex PCR, and TCRdb holds only the in-frame ones, with some missing. The sample lists 170,000 or so clones; roughly 83% were seen once. Sequenced input: PBMCs. The receptors were sampled from a boy aged 2 to 9 in good health and CMV-seronegative. CDR3s include the opening cysteine and the closing phenylalanine or tryptophan. Fields, in order: J gene, clone size, V gene, D gene, CDR3 protein, CDR3 DNA. D genes are given only for firm matches. A row's size may be missing; if present it is once, few, many or a size class.

>TRBJ2-2|NA|TRBV2|TRBD2
CATHGTSGSRVTGELFF
TGTGCCACACATGGGACTAGCGGGAGTCGGGTCACCGGGGAGCTGTTTTTT
>TRBJ2-7|NA|TRBV5-6|TRBD1
CASSFLTGGGDEQYF
TGTGCCAGCAGCTTCCTGACAGGGGGCGGCGACGAGCAGTACTTC
>TRBJ1-5|few|TRBV4-1|TRBD1
CASSPGQGGQPQHF
TGCGCCAGCAGCCCCGGACAGGGGGGTCAGCCCCAGCATTTT
>TRBJ2-7|NA|TRBV5-4|TRBD2
CASSLARGRAYEQYF
TGTGCCAGCAGCTTGGCTCGCGGGAGGGCCTACGAGCAGTACTTC
>TRBJ2-1|NA|TRBV19|NA
CASSITGTIPNEQFF
TGTGCCAGTAGTATTACAGGGACTATCCCCAATGAGCAGTTCTTC
>TRBJ2-1|NA|TRBV6-1|TRBD2
CASSESSGRSKQFF
TGTGCCAGCAGTGAGTCTAGCGGGAGAAGTAAACAGTTCTTC
>TRBJ2-7|few|TRBV6-5|NA
CASTRAGQTYEQYF
TGTGCCAGCACCCGAGCCGGACAGACCTACGAGCAGTACTTC
>TRBJ2-7|NA|TRBV9|TRBD1
CASSETGLGEQYF
TGTGCCAGCAGCGAGACAGGGTTAGGGGAGCAGTACTTC
>TRBJ2-7|NA|TRBV7-8|TRBD1
CASIPDRVLPYEQYF
TGTGCCAGCATTCCCGACAGGGTTCTCCCCTACGAGCAGTACTTC
>TRBJ2-3|NA|TRBV7-3|TRBD2
CASSSGLASTPDTQYF
TGTGCCAGCAGCTCGGGACTAGCCTCGACACCAGATACGCAGTATTTT
>TRBJ2-6|once|TRBV28|NA
CASSLYAGTPFSGANVLTF
TGTGCCAGCAGTTTATACGCGGGGACTCCTTTTTCTGGGGCCAACGTCCTGACTTTC